This entry features one T cell receptor beta chain sequence. Clones were read by immunoSEQ multiplex PCR, and TCRdb kept only the in-frame ones, dropping some. Of about 99,000 clones in the sample, about 90% were seen once. This entry belongs to a study of T cell responses to AZD1222 COVID-19 vaccine. The CDR3 totals 11 residues. From germline, CDR1 is SGHDT and CDR2 YYEEEE. The V and J ends lost 2 bases and 7 bases respectively, with 6 bases between them. The receptor was derived from an adult in good health. This chain connects TRBV5-6 to TRBJ1-1; D unresolved. Here the sequenced sample was peripheral blood, taken on day 0 of AZD1222 vaccination. The DNA of the CDR3 is TGTGCCAGCAGCTTTGAGGGTGAAGCTTTCTTT. It translates to CASSFEGEAFF.